A single sample gave rise to the 31 T cell receptor beta chains below, sequenced in a study of T-cell reconstitution after alpha-beta-depleted transplantation in children. Unique molecular identifiers featured in how the TCRbeta library was prepared. TCRdb itself ran the PCR reads through MiXCR, one entry per CDR3 protein. The table has around 600,000 distinct CDR3 sequences, roughly 15% seen once. Specimen: PBMCs from the stem cell graft donor, collected from the stem cell graft. These receptors came from a human donor who donated a stem cell graft to a child with acute myeloid leukemia.

This clonotype was counted many times. V usage is TRBV29-1 and J usage is TRBJ2-5; D is unresolved. CDR3 length equals 12 residues. Looked up from germline, CDR1 is SQVTM and CDR2 is ANQGSEA. Trimming left V 3 bases short and J 2 bases short, with 7 bases between. CDR3 sequence reads: CSVDSGQETQYF. The CDR3 bases are TGCAGCGTTGACTCCGGACAAGAGACCCAGTACTTC.

This clonotype was counted many times. The J gene is TRBJ2-3, the V gene TRBV29-1; tentatively, D is TRBD1 (6 bases). V gave up 6 bases and J gave up 2 bases, with 12 bases separating them. The CDR3 sequence is 13 residues long. Per the germline V gene, CDR1 is SQVTM and CDR2 is ANQGSEA. Written as DNA, the CDR3 is TGCAGCGTCAGACAGGATTACACAGATACGCAGTATTTT. It yields the protein CSVRQDYTDTQYF.

V and J are TRBV7-9 and TRBJ2-7, with D possibly TRBD1 on 6 matching bases. CDR3 length equals 12 residues. Trimming stripped 5 bases from V and 4 bases from J, with 9 bases between. CDR1 and CDR2 (germline): SEHNR, FQNEAQ (reference sequence). The CDR3 spells CASSRTEYEQYF. The CDR3 DNA is TGTGCCAGCAGCCGGACAGAGTACGAGCAGTACTTC.

This clonotype was observed a few times. The V gene is TRBV28, the J gene TRBJ2-7, with D uncertain. Germline V gene data show CDR1 as MDHEN and CDR2 as SYDVKM. The CDR3 has 14 residues. The V gene lost 5 bases and the J gene lost 1 base, with 12 bases spanning the gap. CDR3 coding DNA: TGTGCCAGCAGTGGGTATAGGATATCCTACGAGCAGTACGTC. Translating it yields CASSGYRISYEQYV.

This clonotype was seen only a few times. The gene calls are TRBV12-3 or TRBV12-4 and TRBJ1-2; D is unresolved. The V end was cut by 2 bases, the J end by 4 bases, with 8 bases between. CDR3 length: 13 residues. DNA of the CDR3: TGTGCCAGCAGTTTACAAGAAGGCTATGGCTACACCTTC. Its translation: CASSLQEGYGYTF.

This clonotype was recorded a few times. This chain joins TRBV6-1 and TRBJ2-7; TRBD1 is a possible D gene (6 bases). Germline V gene lookup returns CDR1 MNHNS and CDR2 SASEGT. With 6 bases removed from V and 0 bases from J, the gap between germline ends came to 15 bases. The CDR3 has 15 amino acids. This chain's CDR3 is CASRMDSGSSYEQYV. In DNA, the CDR3 is TGTGCCAGCAGGATGGACAGCGGTAGCTCCTACGAGCAGTACGTC.

The chain couples TRBV5-1 to TRBJ2-2, with no clear D. V lost 4 bases, J lost 6 bases, and 4 bases lay in between. The germline V gene encodes CDR1 SGHRS and CDR2 YFSETQ. The CDR3 runs to 11 residues. CDR3 nucleotide sequence: TGCGCCAGCAGCATCTCCGGGGAGCTGTTTTTT. Translating it yields CASSISGELFF.

This clonotype was seen many times. The chain employs TRBV10-1 and TRBJ2-3, with D possibly TRBD2 on 5 matching bases. The length of the CDR3 is 14 residues. Trimming left V 5 bases short and J 0 bases short, with 9 bases between. Germline V lookup: CDR1 WNHNN, CDR2 SYGVQD (reference sequence). The DNA of the CDR3 is TGCGCCAGCAGTCGCCGGGGAAGCACAGATACGCAGTATTTT. It is translated as CASSRRGSTDTQYF.

This clonotype was observed a few times. The V and J genes are TRBV7-2 and TRBJ1-1; 7 bases are a match to TRBD1. V lost 7 bases, J lost 0 bases, and 11 bases stayed unmatched. Per germline, CDR1 SGHTA and CDR2 FQGNSA. This CDR3 comprises 16 residues. The CDR3 is CASNPRDSPLNTEAFF. CDR3 nucleotide sequence: TGTGCCAGCAACCCTAGGGACAGTCCGCTGAACACTGAAGCTTTCTTT.

This chain links TRBV12-3 or TRBV12-4 with TRBJ2-7; possible D gene TRBD1, 5 bases. The CDR3 consists of 16 residues. V dropped 2 bases and J dropped 3 bases, with 17 bases sitting between them. The CDR3 reads CASSLTTPDISYEQYF. In nucleotides, the CDR3 is TGTGCCAGCAGTTTAACGACTCCGGACATCAGCTACGAGCAGTACTTC.

This clonotype appeared many times. V usage is TRBV4-3 and J usage is TRBJ1-1; 7 positions agree with TRBD1. Trimming at V came to 1 base and at J to 5 bases, leaving 7 bases not matched to a gene. The CDR3 runs to 15 residues. Germline V gene lookup returns CDR1 LGHNA and CDR2 YSLEER. CDR3 region: CASSQGPTGRTEAFF. CDR3 DNA: TGCGCCAGCAGCCAAGGGCCGACAGGGCGGACTGAAGCTTTCTTT.

The sample holds a few counts of this clonotype. The J gene is TRBJ2-5, the V gene TRBV6-4; D possibly corresponds to TRBD2 (6 bases). The V end was cut by 3 bases, the J end by 7 bases, with 18 bases between. Looked up from germline, CDR1 is MRHNA and CDR2 is SNTAGT. The CDR3 spans 15 residues. The CDR3 coding sequence is TGTGCCAGCAGTGAAACGGGGGTCCTAGCCGGGACCCAGTACTTC. Translation: CASSETGVLAGTQYF.

There are many counts of this clonotype. This sequence joins TRBV4-3 and TRBJ1-4, with D unclear. CDR3 length equals 15 residues. The V gene lost 0 bases and the J gene lost 4 bases, with 9 bases spanning the gap. CDR1 is LGHNA, CDR2 YSLEER, per germline. For the CDR3, the DNA is TGCGCCAGCAGCCAAGATGGTCAAATTAATGAAAAACTGTTTTTT. This translates into CASSQDGQINEKLFF.

In its sample, this clonotype was seen a few times. This chain joins TRBV10-2 and TRBJ1-5; 8 bases map to TRBD1. The trim removed 3 bases at V and 6 bases at J, leaving 4 bases unmatched. This CDR3 is built from 14 residues. CDR1 and CDR2 from the germline V gene are WSHSY and SAAADI. CDR3 residues: CASSDRDRSQPQHF. The CDR3 DNA sequence: TGCGCCAGCAGTGATCGGGACAGGAGTCAGCCCCAGCATTTT.

At least ten counts were recorded for this clonotype. The chain is built from TRBV5-6 and TRBJ2-7; 7 bases are shared with TRBD1. V dropped 4 bases and J dropped 7; count of bases not matched to a gene: 8. The CDR3 is 13 amino acids. CDR1 is SGHDT and CDR2 is YYEEEE in the germline V gene. The CDR3 DNA reads as TGTGCCAGCAGCATAGGGACAGTTCAAGAGCAGTACGTC. Translation: CASSIGTVQEQYV.

This clonotype was counted at least ten times. The genes are TRBV5-1 and TRBJ2-1, with 12 bases aligning to TRBD2. The CDR3 contains 17 residues. The germline V gene has CDR1 SGHRS and CDR2 YFSETQ. V shed 1 base and J 4 bases; nucleotides not matched to a gene: 6. The CDR3, as DNA: TGCGCCAGCAGCTTGACGGCCGGGACTAGCGGGTACAATGAGCAGTTCTTC. Translation gives CASSLTAGTSGYNEQFF.

This clonotype was seen repeatedly, ten times or more. The rearrangement joins TRBV20-1 to TRBJ2-5; the D gene is possibly TRBD1 (6 bases). The CDR3 is 12 residues long. Germline CDR1 DFQATT, CDR2 SNEGSKA (reference sequence). Between the trimmed V and J ends, which lost 5 bases and 5 bases, there was a span of 12 bases. This chain's CDR3 is CSALGQSETQYF. The CDR3 DNA follows: TGCAGTGCTTTAGGACAGTCCGAGACCCAGTACTTC.

This clonotype was seen repeatedly, ten times or more. V usage is TRBV20-1 and J usage is TRBJ2-7; 12 nucleotides align to TRBD2. The trim removed 3 bases at V and 6 bases at J, leaving 12 bases unmatched. There are 16 residues in the CDR3. The germline V gene encodes CDR1 DFQATT and CDR2 SNEGSKA (reference sequence). Here the CDR3 reads CSASPLAGGPQVEQYF. The CDR3 DNA follows: TGCAGTGCTAGCCCACTAGCGGGGGGCCCCCAAGTCGAGCAGTACTTC.

The chain combines TRBV7-8 with TRBJ2-7; D gene ambiguous. The CDR3 is 15 amino acids. Germline CDR1 reads SGHVS; CDR2 reads FQNEAQ. V was pared by 4 bases and J by 5 bases, with 18 bases between. CDR3 sequence (DNA): TGTGCCAGCAGCTCCCGGTCGGGCACTCGCGACGAGCAGTACGTC. As protein: CASSSRSGTRDEQYV.

This chain joins TRBV7-9 and TRBJ2-2; D remains unclear. This CDR3 region has 15 residues. V lost 7 bases, J lost 1 base, and 13 bases lay in between. Germline assignment: CDR1 SEHNR and CDR2 FQNEAQ (reference sequence). The CDR3 sequence is CASISPVKNTGELFF. The CDR3 nucleotides read TGTGCCAGCATCTCGCCGGTCAAGAACACCGGGGAGCTGTTTTTT.

This clonotype was seen at least ten times. The rearrangement joins TRBV27 to TRBJ1-2, with 9 nucleotides matching TRBD1. The J segment lost 6 bases and the V segment lost 6 bases, leaving 14 bases of the junction unmatched. The CDR3 has 16 residues. CDR1 and CDR2 (germline): MNHEY, SMNVEV (reference sequence). The CDR3 loop is CASSPITGGTGNGYTF. Written as DNA, the CDR3 is TGTGCCAGCAGCCCCATTACTGGCGGGACAGGGAATGGCTACACCTTC.

V usage is TRBV5-5 and J usage is TRBJ2-2, with D uncertain. Per the germline V gene, CDR1 is SGHKS and CDR2 is YYEKEE (reference sequence). The CDR3 consists of 16 residues. Trimming stripped 0 bases from V and 0 bases from J, with 9 bases between. The CDR3 spells CASSLAARSNTGELFF. CDR3 nucleotides: TGTGCCAGCAGCTTGGCCGCGAGATCGAACACCGGGGAGCTGTTTTTT.

This clonotype appeared many times. This rearrangement joins TRBV20-1 to TRBJ2-1; tentative D call: TRBD1 (6 bases). This CDR3 comprises 14 residues. In germline, CDR1 is DFQATT, CDR2 SNEGSKA (reference sequence). With 8 bases removed from V and 1 base from J, the gap between germline ends came to 15 bases. The CDR3 sequence is CSSWGHFSYNEQFF. For the CDR3, the DNA is TGCAGTTCCTGGGGACATTTTTCCTACAATGAGCAGTTCTTC.

This chain joins TRBV2 and TRBJ2-7; TRBD2 aligns across 8 bases. The V gene end was trimmed by 3 bases and the J gene end by 1 base; junction bases not matched to a gene: 5. The CDR3 is 15 amino acids. Germline loops: CDR1 SNHLY, CDR2 FYNNEI. CDR3 DNA sequence: TGTGCCAGCAGTGATCAGGGCGGGGGGTCCTACGAGCAGTACGTC. Translation gives CASSDQGGGSYEQYV.

This clonotype was detected ten times or more. The chain is built from TRBV20-1 and TRBJ1-1; 9 bases line up with TRBD1. Germline-derived CDR1 and CDR2 are DFQATT and SNEGSKA (reference sequence). The CDR3 sequence is 14 residues long. With 6 bases clipped from V and 0 bases from J, the junction kept 5 bases outside the gene matches. Here the CDR3 reads CSAPTGGVNTEAFF. The DNA of the CDR3 is TGCAGTGCCCCGACAGGGGGGGTGAACACTGAAGCTTTCTTT.

This clonotype was counted only a few times. The V gene is TRBV10-1, the J gene TRBJ2-2; unclear D gene. Per the germline V gene, CDR1 is WNHNN and CDR2 is SYGVQD (reference sequence). V gave up 6 bases and J gave up 3 bases, with 8 bases separating them. This CDR3 is built from 13 residues. The CDR3 protein is CASRPSYTGELFF. For the CDR3, the DNA is TGCGCCAGCAGACCAAGTTACACCGGGGAGCTGTTTTTT.

The chain is built from TRBV4-3 and TRBJ2-3; possibly TRBD1 for D (6 bases). Germline CDR1 and CDR2: LGHNA and YSLEER. The V gene lost 4 bases and the J gene lost 5 bases, with 25 bases spanning the gap. The CDR3 consists of 18 residues. The CDR3 DNA reads TGCGCCAGCAGCCCCCTCGTGTCCGGACAGAAATATGTAGATACGCAGTATTTT. Residues: CASSPLVSGQKYVDTQYF.

This clonotype turned up a few times. The CDR3 region has the DNA TGTGCCAGCAGCTTAGATCTAGCGGGGTCTTTCTACGAGCAGTACGTC. Translation: CASSLDLAGSFYEQYV. The chain employs TRBV11-2 and TRBJ2-7; TRBD2 aligns across 9 bases. The germline gives CDR1 SGHAT, CDR2 FQNNGV. Trimming removed 0 bases from V and 3 bases from J; junction bases left unmatched: 6. The CDR3 totals 16 residues.

This clonotype showed up many times. The chain couples TRBV6-5 to TRBJ1-6; D might be TRBD1 (5 bases). The ends were cut back, 0 bases at V and 9 bases at J, with 6 bases in the middle. This CDR3 is 13 amino acids long. Germline-derived CDR1 and CDR2 are MNHEY and SVGAGI. This CDR3 is CASSYSTASPLHF. The CDR3 DNA reads as TGTGCCAGCAGTTACTCGACAGCTTCACCCCTCCACTTT.

This clonotype was observed many times. The CDR3 DNA reads as TGTGCCAGCAGCTTAGGTTTAGGGGTGAACACTGAAGCTTTCTTT. This gives the protein CASSLGLGVNTEAFF. The chain carries TRBV13 and TRBJ1-1, with TRBD1 as a possible D gene (5 bases). The germline gives CDR1 PRHDT, CDR2 FYEKMQ (reference sequence). V was clipped by 0 bases and J by 0 bases, with 8 bases between them. The CDR3 has 15 residues.

This clonotype was detected ten times or more. This chain connects TRBV20-1 to TRBJ2-1; possible D gene TRBD2, 5 bases. Germline values: CDR1 DFQATT, CDR2 SNEGSKA (reference sequence). The CDR3 contains 16 residues. The V and J ends lost 6 bases and 4 bases respectively, with 22 bases between them. The CDR3 region has the DNA TGCAGTGCCCCTCGGGGAGCTAACCTCCAATACAATGAGCAGTTCTTC. It encodes CSAPRGANLQYNEQFF.